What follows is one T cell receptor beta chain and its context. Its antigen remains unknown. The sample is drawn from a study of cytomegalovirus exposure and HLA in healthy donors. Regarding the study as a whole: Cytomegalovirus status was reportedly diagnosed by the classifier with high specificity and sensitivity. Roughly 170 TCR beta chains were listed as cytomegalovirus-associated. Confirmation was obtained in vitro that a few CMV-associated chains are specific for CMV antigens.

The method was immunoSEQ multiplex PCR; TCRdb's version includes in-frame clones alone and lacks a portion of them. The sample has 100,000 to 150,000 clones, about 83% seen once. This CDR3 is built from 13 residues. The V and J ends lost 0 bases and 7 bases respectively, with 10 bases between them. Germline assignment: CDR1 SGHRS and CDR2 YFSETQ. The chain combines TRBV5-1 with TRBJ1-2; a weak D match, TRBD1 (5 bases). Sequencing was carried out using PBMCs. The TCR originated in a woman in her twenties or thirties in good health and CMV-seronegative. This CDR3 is CASSLAGRGGYTF. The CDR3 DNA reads TGCGCCAGCAGCTTGGCAGGGCGGGGTGGCTACACCTTC.